A selection of T cell receptor beta chains follows, all from one sample in a study of ipilimumab plus nivolumab after autologous stem cell transplantation. The protocol was immunoSEQ multiplex PCR, while the TCRdb copy is restricted to in-frame clones and leaves out a portion. The sample carries tens of thousands of clones, around 93% recorded once. The sample here was PBMCs, taken in a trial of ipilimumab plus nivolumab as post-transplant consolidation. These receptors were obtained from a male donor with multiple myeloma. Each CDR3 is given with its conserved first and last residue. D genes are given only for firm matches. Clone size appears in some rows only: once, few, many, or a class for an expanded clone.

abundance: -
v_gene: TRBV28
d_gene: -
j_gene: TRBJ1-2
CDR3aa: CASSRSWGQPSTSYGYTF
CDR3nt: TGTGCCAGCAGTCGGAGTTGGGGGCAGCCTTCTACATCCTATGGCTACACCTTC

abundance: -
v_gene: TRBV5-4
d_gene: -
j_gene: TRBJ2-1
CDR3aa: CASSETGEGNEQFF
CDR3nt: TGTGCCAGCAGCGAAACAGGGGAGGGAAATGAGCAGTTCTTC

abundance: -
v_gene: TRBV4-3
d_gene: -
j_gene: TRBJ1-5
CDR3aa: CASSSSGRLNQPQHF
CDR3nt: TGCGCCAGCAGCTCAAGCGGGCGGCTCAATCAGCCCCAGCATTTT

abundance: -
v_gene: TRBV7-8
d_gene: TRBD1
j_gene: TRBJ2-7
CDR3aa: CASSLGTGYEQYF
CDR3nt: TGTGCCAGCAGCTTAGGGACAGGCTACGAGCAGTACTTC

abundance: -
v_gene: TRBV9
d_gene: -
j_gene: TRBJ1-2
CDR3aa: CASSAEGIAYGYTF
CDR3nt: TGTGCCAGCAGCGCAGAGGGGATTGCCTATGGCTACACCTTC

abundance: -
v_gene: TRBV5-1
d_gene: -
j_gene: TRBJ2-3
CDR3aa: CASSPKADTQYF
CDR3nt: TGCGCCAGCAGCCCAAAAGCAGATACGCAGTATTTT

abundance: -
v_gene: TRBV29-1
d_gene: TRBD1
j_gene: TRBJ2-7
CDR3aa: CSVNRGINEQYF
CDR3nt: TGCAGCGTAAACAGGGGGATCAACGAGCAGTACTTC

abundance: few
v_gene: TRBV7-3
d_gene: TRBD2
j_gene: TRBJ2-1
CDR3aa: CASSLMIAGEQFF
CDR3nt: TGTGCCAGCAGCTTAATGATAGCGGGAGAGCAGTTCTTC

abundance: -
v_gene: TRBV7-2
d_gene: TRBD2
j_gene: TRBJ2-7
CDR3aa: CASSLEGSREGYEQYF
CDR3nt: TGTGCCAGCAGCTTAGAGGGCTCGCGGGAGGGCTACGAGCAGTACTTC

abundance: -
v_gene: TRBV11-2
d_gene: TRBD1
j_gene: TRBJ1-2
CDR3aa: CASSSTRDREKGYTF
CDR3nt: TGTGCCAGCAGCTCGACCCGGGACAGGGAAAAAGGCTACACCTTC

abundance: -
v_gene: TRBV15
d_gene: TRBD2
j_gene: TRBJ2-7
CDR3aa: CATSRDEGTSEFLPYEQYF
CDR3nt: TGTGCCACCAGCAGAGATGAAGGGACTAGCGAGTTCCTTCCTTACGAGCAGTACTTC

abundance: -
v_gene: TRBV6-1
d_gene: -
j_gene: TRBJ1-4
CDR3aa: CASSAFNRPSLGEKLFF
CDR3nt: TGTGCCAGCAGTGCCTTTAACAGACCATCCCTTGGTGAAAAACTGTTTTTT

abundance: -
v_gene: TRBV6-6
d_gene: -
j_gene: TRBJ2-7
CDR3aa: CASSLPQGNEQYF
CDR3nt: TGTGCCAGCAGTCTACCTCAGGGGAACGAGCAGTACTTC

abundance: -
v_gene: TRBV18
d_gene: -
j_gene: TRBJ2-2
CDR3aa: CASPPSLDAGELFF
CDR3nt: TGTGCCAGCCCACCATCCTTGGATGCCGGGGAGCTGTTTTTT

abundance: -
v_gene: TRBV5-6
d_gene: TRBD1
j_gene: TRBJ2-7
CDR3aa: CASSHGTGRWTYEQYF
CDR3nt: TGTGCCAGCAGCCACGGGACAGGGCGTTGGACCTACGAGCAGTACTTC

abundance: -
v_gene: TRBV28
d_gene: -
j_gene: TRBJ2-7
CDR3aa: CASSRYQEQYF
CDR3nt: TGTGCCAGCAGTCGGTACCAGGAGCAGTACTTC

abundance: -
v_gene: TRBV19
d_gene: TRBD1
j_gene: TRBJ1-6
CDR3aa: CASSIQGQGAGSPLHF
CDR3nt: TGTGCCAGTAGTATCCAGGGACAGGGGGCGGGTTCACCCCTCCACTTT

abundance: -
v_gene: TRBV19
d_gene: -
j_gene: TRBJ2-1
CDR3aa: CASSTRGLGNEQFF
CDR3nt: TGTGCCAGTAGTACTCGGGGGTTGGGCAATGAGCAGTTCTTC

abundance: -
v_gene: TRBV4-1
d_gene: TRBD2
j_gene: TRBJ2-5
CDR3aa: CASSHHYTSGSSGRQETQYF
CDR3nt: TGCGCCAGCAGCCACCATTATACTAGCGGGAGTTCGGGTCGGCAAGAGACCCAGTACTTC

abundance: -
v_gene: TRBV6-5
d_gene: -
j_gene: TRBJ1-2
CDR3aa: CASSYGRHMYGYTF
CDR3nt: TGTGCCAGCAGTTACGGTCGTCACATGTATGGCTACACCTTC